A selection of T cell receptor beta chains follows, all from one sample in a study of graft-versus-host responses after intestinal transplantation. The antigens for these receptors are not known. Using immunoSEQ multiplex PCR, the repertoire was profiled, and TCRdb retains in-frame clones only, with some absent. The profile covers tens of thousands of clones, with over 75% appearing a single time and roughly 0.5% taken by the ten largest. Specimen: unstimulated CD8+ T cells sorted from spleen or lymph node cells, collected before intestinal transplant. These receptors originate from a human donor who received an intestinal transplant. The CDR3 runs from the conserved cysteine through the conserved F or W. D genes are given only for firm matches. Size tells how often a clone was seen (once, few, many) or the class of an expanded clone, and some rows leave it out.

CDR3nt: TGTGCCAGCAGCGTAGTGGGAGTAGCGGGAGACGGCGAGCAGTACTTC
CDR3aa: CASSVVGVAGDGEQYF
d_gene: TRBD2
j_gene: TRBJ2-7
abundance: .
v_gene: TRBV9

CDR3nt: TGTGCCAGCAGCCGACTACCGGGACTAGCCCTCAATGAGCAGTTCTTC
CDR3aa: CASSRLPGLALNEQFF
d_gene: TRBD2
j_gene: TRBJ2-1
abundance: .
v_gene: TRBV7-9

CDR3nt: TGTGCCAGCAGTTTATCGAGCCGAAACGAGCAGTACTTC
CDR3aa: CASSLSSRNEQYF
d_gene: .
j_gene: TRBJ2-7
abundance: .
v_gene: TRBV27

CDR3nt: TGTGCCAGCAGTTCGCCGGGGACAGGGGTGGGGGAGCAGTTCTTC
CDR3aa: CASSSPGTGVGEQFF
d_gene: TRBD1
j_gene: TRBJ2-1
abundance: .
v_gene: TRBV2

CDR3nt: TGTGCCAGCAGCTTGGTAAACACTGAAGCTTTCTTT
CDR3aa: CASSLVNTEAFF
d_gene: .
j_gene: TRBJ1-1
abundance: once
v_gene: TRBV5-8

CDR3nt: TGCGCCAGCAGCCAAACAGGGGGCTACGAGCAGTACTTC
CDR3aa: CASSQTGGYEQYF
d_gene: TRBD1
j_gene: TRBJ2-7
abundance: .
v_gene: TRBV4-3

CDR3nt: TGTGCCAGCAGCTTAGAGGGCAGGGCCCGATTCTCTGGAAACACCATATATTTT
CDR3aa: CASSLEGRARFSGNTIYF
d_gene: .
j_gene: TRBJ1-3
abundance: .
v_gene: TRBV7-8

CDR3nt: TGTGCCAGCAGCCAAGTGGGGGGACAGGGGGAATCGGCTTTCTTT
CDR3aa: CASSQVGGQGESAFF
d_gene: TRBD1
j_gene: TRBJ1-1
abundance: once
v_gene: TRBV14

CDR3nt: TGTGCCAGCAGCTTGGGGGGGACAGCCGAGCAGTACTTC
CDR3aa: CASSLGGTAEQYF
d_gene: TRBD1
j_gene: TRBJ2-7
abundance: .
v_gene: TRBV5-6

CDR3nt: TGTGCCAGTAGTATCACAGATTACACTGAAGCTTTCTTT
CDR3aa: CASSITDYTEAFF
d_gene: .
j_gene: TRBJ1-1
abundance: once
v_gene: TRBV19

CDR3nt: TGTGCCAGCAGTTTAGGACTGCTCACAGATACGCAGTATTTT
CDR3aa: CASSLGLLTDTQYF
d_gene: .
j_gene: TRBJ2-3
abundance: .
v_gene: TRBV27

CDR3nt: TGTGCCAGCAGTGGTTTACCCAGCTACGAGCAGTACTTC
CDR3aa: CASSGLPSYEQYF
d_gene: .
j_gene: TRBJ2-7
abundance: .
v_gene: TRBV6-1

CDR3nt: TGCGCCAGCAGTCCAACGCCAGGGGGAGACGAGCAGTACTTC
CDR3aa: CASSPTPGGDEQYF
d_gene: TRBD1
j_gene: TRBJ2-7
abundance: .
v_gene: TRBV4-1

CDR3nt: TGCGCTAGCAGCCAAGAAGTGGGAAGCGGGAGGACGTACTTC
CDR3aa: CASSQEVGSGRTYF
d_gene: TRBD2
j_gene: TRBJ2-7
abundance: .
v_gene: TRBV4-1

CDR3nt: TGTGCTAGTGGTTTGGCTACCGGGGAGCTGTTTTTT
CDR3aa: CASGLATGELFF
d_gene: .
j_gene: TRBJ2-2
abundance: once
v_gene: TRBV12-5

CDR3nt: TGTGCCAGCAGCCCGGGACAGGAGAACACCGGGGAGCTGTTTTTT
CDR3aa: CASSPGQENTGELFF
d_gene: TRBD1
j_gene: TRBJ2-2
abundance: .
v_gene: TRBV5-5

CDR3nt: TGTGCCAGCAGCCCGCCAGGGGACAGGGGAAGTTCGGATACGCAGTATTTT
CDR3aa: CASSPPGDRGSSDTQYF
d_gene: TRBD1
j_gene: TRBJ2-3
abundance: .
v_gene: TRBV7-9

CDR3nt: TGTGCCAGTAGCAGCCGGGACACCGGCGGGGAAGCTTTCTTT
CDR3aa: CASSSRDTGGEAFF
d_gene: .
j_gene: TRBJ1-1
abundance: .
v_gene: TRBV19

CDR3nt: TGCAGCGTAGCCGGGACAGGGGTGTGGAACTATGGCTACACCTTC
CDR3aa: CSVAGTGVWNYGYTF
d_gene: TRBD1
j_gene: TRBJ1-2
abundance: .
v_gene: TRBV29-1

CDR3nt: TGTGCCAGCAGTGGAGGGACAGGGGATGGCTACACCTTC
CDR3aa: CASSGGTGDGYTF
d_gene: TRBD1
j_gene: TRBJ1-2
abundance: .
v_gene: TRBV2

CDR3nt: TGTGCCAGCAGCGTAAAAGCGGGAGGGGTAGATACGCAGTATTTT
CDR3aa: CASSVKAGGVDTQYF
d_gene: TRBD2
j_gene: TRBJ2-3
abundance: .
v_gene: TRBV9

CDR3nt: TGCGCCAGCAGCTATAGCGTGGTCAATGAGCAGTTCTTC
CDR3aa: CASSYSVVNEQFF
d_gene: .
j_gene: TRBJ2-1
abundance: .
v_gene: TRBV5-1

CDR3nt: TGTGCCAGCAGTTTGAGGGCGGCGGATAGCAATCAGCCCCAGCATTTT
CDR3aa: CASSLRAADSNQPQHF
d_gene: .
j_gene: TRBJ1-5
abundance: once
v_gene: TRBV28

CDR3nt: TGTGCCAGCAGCTTACGGGACTCGTATGGCTACACCTTC
CDR3aa: CASSLRDSYGYTF
d_gene: .
j_gene: TRBJ1-2
abundance: .
v_gene: TRBV7-8

CDR3nt: TGTGCCAGCAGCGTAACAGCGGGAACCTCCTACGAGCAGTACTTC
CDR3aa: CASSVTAGTSYEQYF
d_gene: TRBD2
j_gene: TRBJ2-7
abundance: .
v_gene: TRBV9

CDR3nt: TGTGCCGCGGGGGACAGGGACGGTCAGCCCCAGCATTTT
CDR3aa: CAAGDRDGQPQHF
d_gene: TRBD1
j_gene: TRBJ1-5
abundance: .
v_gene: TRBV6-5

CDR3nt: TGCGCCAGCAGCCAAGAAGAAAGCGTTTCCTACGAGCAGTACTTC
CDR3aa: CASSQEESVSYEQYF
d_gene: .
j_gene: TRBJ2-7
abundance: .
v_gene: TRBV4-1

CDR3nt: TGTGCCAGCAGACCGCGGCAGAAGGTGGGCGAGCAGTACTTC
CDR3aa: CASRPRQKVGEQYF
d_gene: .
j_gene: TRBJ2-7
abundance: .
v_gene: TRBV28

CDR3nt: TGCGCCAGCAGTGAGCGGGGGGCCAACCGGGAGACCCAGTACTTC
CDR3aa: CASSERGANRETQYF
d_gene: TRBD2
j_gene: TRBJ2-5
abundance: .
v_gene: TRBV5-1

CDR3nt: TGTGCCAGCAGCCAACCGGGAGGAGAGACCCAGTACTTC
CDR3aa: CASSQPGGETQYF
d_gene: TRBD2
j_gene: TRBJ2-5
abundance: .
v_gene: TRBV5-4

CDR3nt: TGTGCCAGCAGCCCAGGACTAGCGGGAGTCACTAGCACAGATACGCAGTATTTT
CDR3aa: CASSPGLAGVTSTDTQYF
d_gene: TRBD2
j_gene: TRBJ2-3
abundance: .
v_gene: TRBV9

CDR3nt: TGTGCCAGCAGCTTACCGGTCGAAGGGGCGCGTACCGGGGAGCTGTTTTTT
CDR3aa: CASSLPVEGARTGELFF
d_gene: .
j_gene: TRBJ2-2
abundance: .
v_gene: TRBV7-6

CDR3nt: TGTGCCAGCAGTTTGCCTGGGGGGGAGCAGTTCTTC
CDR3aa: CASSLPGGEQFF
d_gene: .
j_gene: TRBJ2-1
abundance: .
v_gene: TRBV27

CDR3nt: TGTGCCAGCAGCTGGGAGCTAAATAATGAAAAACTGTTTTTT
CDR3aa: CASSWELNNEKLFF
d_gene: .
j_gene: TRBJ1-4
abundance: .
v_gene: TRBV7-8

CDR3nt: TGCGCCAGCAGCCAAGTTATTGGGGACACCTACGAGCAGTACTTC
CDR3aa: CASSQVIGDTYEQYF
d_gene: .
j_gene: TRBJ2-7
abundance: .
v_gene: TRBV4-1

CDR3nt: TGTGCCAGCAGTGCGACAGGAGGCCTCTACGAGCAGTACTTC
CDR3aa: CASSATGGLYEQYF
d_gene: .
j_gene: TRBJ2-7
abundance: .
v_gene: TRBV27

CDR3nt: TGCAGCGTTGAAGTTGTACAGGGGGCGGGGTTCAACACTGAAGCTTTCTTT
CDR3aa: CSVEVVQGAGFNTEAFF
d_gene: TRBD1
j_gene: TRBJ1-1
abundance: few
v_gene: TRBV29-1

CDR3nt: TGTGCCAGCAGTGAAGGACTAGCTGGCGAGCAGTACTTC
CDR3aa: CASSEGLAGEQYF
d_gene: TRBD2
j_gene: TRBJ2-7
abundance: .
v_gene: TRBV2

CDR3nt: TGTGCCAGCAATGAAGACCCGACAGGGCGGGAGACCCAGTACTTC
CDR3aa: CASNEDPTGRETQYF
d_gene: TRBD1
j_gene: TRBJ2-5
abundance: .
v_gene: TRBV6-1

CDR3nt: TGTGCCAGCAGTTACGGGGGGGCCGGCGAGCAGTACTTC
CDR3aa: CASSYGGAGEQYF
d_gene: .
j_gene: TRBJ2-7
abundance: .
v_gene: TRBV6-6

CDR3nt: TGCGCCAGCAGACAAAATATCGACAGATCCCAAGAGGCCCAGTACTTC
CDR3aa: CASRQNIDRSQEAQYF
d_gene: .
j_gene: TRBJ2-5
abundance: .
v_gene: TRBV4-1

CDR3nt: TGTGCCAGCAGTTTATCTGGGGCAAAGGGGTTTTTAGCCACTGAAGCTTTCTTT
CDR3aa: CASSLSGAKGFLATEAFF
d_gene: .
j_gene: TRBJ1-1
abundance: .
v_gene: TRBV27

CDR3nt: TGTGCCACCAGCAGAGATAGTTCGGGATGGGACGAGCAGTACTTC
CDR3aa: CATSRDSSGWDEQYF
d_gene: .
j_gene: TRBJ2-7
abundance: .
v_gene: TRBV15

CDR3nt: TGTGCCAGCAGCCAACTAGGGCGACAGGGGGCCACAGATACGCAGTATTTT
CDR3aa: CASSQLGRQGATDTQYF
d_gene: TRBD1
j_gene: TRBJ2-3
abundance: .
v_gene: TRBV4-2

CDR3nt: TGCGCCAGCAGAGAGTGGACTAGCGGAGCTTACGAGCAGTACTTC
CDR3aa: CASREWTSGAYEQYF
d_gene: TRBD2
j_gene: TRBJ2-7
abundance: .
v_gene: TRBV10-2

CDR3nt: TGTGCCTGGAGTCGAGGGAATGAGCAGTTCTTC
CDR3aa: CAWSRGNEQFF
d_gene: .
j_gene: TRBJ2-1
abundance: once
v_gene: TRBV30

CDR3nt: TGTGCCAGCAGCCCGTGGGCAGGGGGCCCCTACGAGCAGTACTTC
CDR3aa: CASSPWAGGPYEQYF
d_gene: TRBD1
j_gene: TRBJ2-7
abundance: .
v_gene: TRBV7-9

CDR3nt: TGTGCCAGCAGTGAAGCGCTTTATGGTTCAGGGAACACTGAAGCTTTCTTT
CDR3aa: CASSEALYGSGNTEAFF
d_gene: .
j_gene: TRBJ1-1
abundance: .
v_gene: TRBV6-1